This T cell receptor beta chain appears in the sequencing data of a study of OX40 agonist ivuxolimab in advanced cancers. Study background: Antecedent anti-PD-1, anti-PD-L1 or anti-CTLA-4 therapy was permissible, with under 50% having received some.

As to this clone: Its specificity is unknown.

Repertoires were generated with immunoSEQ multiplex PCR, while TCRdb's copy carries only in-frame clones and drops some. Of approximately 50,000 clones in the sample, 84% are singletons; the top ten hold about 0.69%. Study observations and caveats: CD4+ and CD8+ blood T cells expanded clonally by week 6 at 0.1 to 3.0 mg/kg. Compared with CD4+, CD8+ T cells on average had more expanded clones.

Sample: CD4+ or CD8+ T cells sorted from blood, taken in a trial of the OX40 agonist ivuxolimab. This TCR was recovered from an adult with an advanced solid tumor such as melanoma, head and neck, liver or kidney cancer.

This CDR3 is CASRVAGAYNEQFF. The DNA of the CDR3 is TGTGCCAGCAGGGTAGCGGGGGCCTACAATGAGCAGTTCTTC. This sequence joins TRBV7-2 and TRBJ2-1; 9 positions agree with TRBD2. The CDR3 runs 14 residues. CDR1 and CDR2 from the germline V gene are SGHTA and FQGNSA. With V trimmed by 6 bases and J by 2 bases, 2 bases remained unmatched.